Given below is one T cell receptor (beta chain) in context. Assay used: immunoSEQ multiplex PCR; TCRdb lists only in-frame clones, some missing. This sample has some 80,000 clones, with approximately 80% found just once. The sample is drawn from a study of T cell clones after liver transplantation. Study at large: Standard immunosuppression, with no induction, continued until 12-24 months after transplant.

Between the trimmed V and J ends, which lost 5 bases and 2 bases, there was a span of 14 bases. Germline V gene lookup returns CDR1 MNHNY and CDR2 SVGAGI (reference sequence). The CDR3 extends over 15 amino acids. This clonotype was obtained from a human patient who received a liver transplant. The graft donor may have given rise to some T cells. The specimen was CD4+ T cells from blood, collected around 50 months after liver transplant. This chain uses TRBV6-6 with TRBJ2-3, with D unclear. The CDR3 loop is CASSPRARTTDTQYF. The DNA for the CDR3 is TGTGCCAGCAGTCCCCGGGCTCGGACCACAGATACGCAGTATTTT.